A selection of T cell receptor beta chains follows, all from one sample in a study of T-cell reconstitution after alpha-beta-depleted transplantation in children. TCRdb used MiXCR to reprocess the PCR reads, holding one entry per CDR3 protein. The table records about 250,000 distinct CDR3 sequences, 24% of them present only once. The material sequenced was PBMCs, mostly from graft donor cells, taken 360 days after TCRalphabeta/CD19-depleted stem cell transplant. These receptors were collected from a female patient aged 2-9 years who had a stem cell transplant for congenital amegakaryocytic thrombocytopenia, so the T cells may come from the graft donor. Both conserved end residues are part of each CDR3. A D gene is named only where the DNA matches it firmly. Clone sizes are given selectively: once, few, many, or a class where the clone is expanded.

CDR3nt: TGTGCCAGCAGCCATAGCGGGAGTCAGTACAATGAGCAGTTCTTC
CDR3aa: CASSHSGSQYNEQFF
abundance: .
d_gene: TRBD2
j_gene: TRBJ2-1
v_gene: TRBV7-2

CDR3nt: TGCGCCAGCAGCCAAGTTGCAGGACCCTCCTGGGAGCAGTACTTC
CDR3aa: CASSQVAGPSWEQYF
abundance: .
d_gene: .
j_gene: TRBJ2-7
v_gene: TRBV4-1

CDR3nt: TGCGCCAGCAGCTTGGAAGGGTGGGGGGCAGTGAACACTGAAGCTTTCTTT
CDR3aa: CASSLEGWGAVNTEAFF
abundance: .
d_gene: .
j_gene: TRBJ1-1
v_gene: TRBV5-1

CDR3nt: TGTGCCAGCTCACCACCGAGAAGTTTCCTAGCGGGAAACTACGAGCAGTACTTC
CDR3aa: CASSPPRSFLAGNYEQYF
abundance: .
d_gene: TRBD2
j_gene: TRBJ2-7
v_gene: TRBV18

CDR3nt: TGTGCCAGCAGTTTTGAGGCGGTAGCAGATACGCAGTATTTT
CDR3aa: CASSFEAVADTQYF
abundance: few
d_gene: .
j_gene: TRBJ2-3
v_gene: TRBV27

CDR3nt: TGCAGTGCTAGCCTAGCGGGGGGCAAATACAATGAGCAGTTCTTC
CDR3aa: CSASLAGGKYNEQFF
abundance: few
d_gene: TRBD2
j_gene: TRBJ2-1
v_gene: TRBV20-1

CDR3nt: TGTGCCACCAGTGATCCCGGACTAGCGGGAGGCACAGATACGCAGTATTTT
CDR3aa: CATSDPGLAGGTDTQYF
abundance: few
d_gene: TRBD2
j_gene: TRBJ2-3
v_gene: TRBV24-1

CDR3nt: TGCGCCAGCAGCCAAGGACGGAGCTCTGGAAACACCATATATTTT
CDR3aa: CASSQGRSSGNTIYF
abundance: few
d_gene: .
j_gene: TRBJ1-3
v_gene: TRBV5-1

CDR3nt: TGTGCCAGCAGCTTAGGACAAGGGATCTATGGCTACACCTTC
CDR3aa: CASSLGQGIYGYTF
abundance: .
d_gene: .
j_gene: TRBJ1-2
v_gene: TRBV7-9

CDR3nt: TGCGCCAGCAGCTTGGTCCTGGGCGGGAACACCGGGGAGCTGTTTTTT
CDR3aa: CASSLVLGGNTGELFF
abundance: .
d_gene: .
j_gene: TRBJ2-2
v_gene: TRBV5-1

CDR3nt: TGTGCCAGCAGCTTAGCCCGCGGACTAGCGGGGAGTAATGAGCAGTTCTTC
CDR3aa: CASSLARGLAGSNEQFF
abundance: few
d_gene: TRBD2
j_gene: TRBJ2-1
v_gene: TRBV7-8

CDR3nt: TGTGCCAGCAGTTTCGAATCGGGATTCAACTATGGCTACACCTTC
CDR3aa: CASSFESGFNYGYTF
abundance: .
d_gene: .
j_gene: TRBJ1-2
v_gene: TRBV6-5

CDR3nt: TGTGCCAGCAGCCAGGTCTATATTTTGGACCTCCCCAGCGAGCAGTACTTC
CDR3aa: CASSQVYILDLPSEQYF
abundance: .
d_gene: .
j_gene: TRBJ2-7
v_gene: TRBV3-1

CDR3nt: TGTACTTTAGCGGGAGTACCCAAGACTCACTACAATGAGCAGTTCTTC
CDR3aa: CTLAGVPKTHYNEQFF
abundance: .
d_gene: TRBD2
j_gene: TRBJ2-1
v_gene: TRBV3-1

CDR3nt: TGTGCCAGCAGCTTATGGGAGACCCAGTACTTC
CDR3aa: CASSLWETQYF
abundance: many
d_gene: .
j_gene: TRBJ2-5
v_gene: TRBV11-2

CDR3nt: TGTGCCAGCAGCTTATACAGGGCCCACGAGCAGTACTTC
CDR3aa: CASSLYRAHEQYF
abundance: .
d_gene: .
j_gene: TRBJ2-7
v_gene: TRBV7-8

CDR3nt: TGTGCCAGCAGTTTATCCCGGGTGAATGAAGCTTTCTTT
CDR3aa: CASSLSRVNEAFF
abundance: .
d_gene: .
j_gene: TRBJ1-1
v_gene: TRBV27